A single sample is the source of the 4 T cell receptor beta chains below, sequenced in a study of blood T cells in healthy people across ages. A sample-barcoded 5' primer and a J-beta primer mix were used in a second PCR of roughly 6 to 11 cycles. TCRdb ran MiXCR on the 5' RACE reads and lists one entry per CDR3 protein. This table holds around 780,000 distinct CDR3 sequences, around 25% found once. These data also formed part of another study, on T cells of mothers and their children.

Sequencing was done on a sample of blood. These receptors were collected from a boy between 5 and 17 years old in good health.

This clonotype was counted between two and nine times. This chain connects TRBV6-1 to TRBJ2-1; 15 nucleotides line up with TRBD2. Germline CDR1 reads MNHNS; CDR2 reads SASEGT. This CDR3 has 15 residues. Trimming cost V 10 bases and J 6 bases; bases outside gene matches: 7. The CDR3 sequence: CAIRTGLAGGNEQFF. The CDR3 DNA is TGTGCCATCCGGACGGGACTAGCGGGGGGCAATGAGCAGTTCTTC.

This clonotype was seen a few times. This chain connects TRBV5-6 to TRBJ2-7, with D perhaps TRBD1 (5 bases). Per germline, CDR1 SGHDT and CDR2 YYEEEE. The CDR3 has 15 amino acids. Trimming took 4 bases from V and 5 from J, leaving 19 bases between them. The CDR3 sequence is CASSGIQSGFHEQYF. The CDR3 DNA reads as TGTGCCAGCAGCGGAATACAATCAGGGTTTCACGAGCAGTACTTC.

At least ten counts were recorded for this clonotype. The chain uses TRBV12-3 or TRBV12-4 and TRBJ1-1; no reliable D call. V was cut by 6 bases and J by 1 base, with 12 bases left in between. The CDR3 loop spans 14 amino acids. The CDR3 is CASSFVRENTEAFF. Here the CDR3 DNA reads TGTGCCAGCAGCTTTGTTAGAGAGAACACTGAAGCTTTCTTT.

V and J are TRBV9 and TRBJ2-5, with 11 bases lining up with TRBD2. The last part of the DNA fits TRBJ2-1 better; the J call may be wrong. The CDR3 extends over 16 amino acids. Germline CDR1 SGDLS, CDR2 YYNGEE. The CDR3 protein is CASSVSRLAGPNEQFF. The CDR3, as DNA: TGTGCCAGCAGCGTGAGCAGACTAGCGGGGCCCAATGAGCAGTTCTTC.